This T cell receptor (beta chain) originates from a study of patients and donors after allogeneic stem cell transplantation. MiXCR was run by TCRdb on the RT-PCR reads, yielding one entry per CDR3 protein. The repertoire holds 150,000 to 200,000 distinct CDR3 sequences, with 25% to 35% as singletons. Germline-derived CDR1 and CDR2 are LGHNA and YNFKEQ. The CDR3 is 14 residues long. V dropped 1 base and J dropped 3 bases, with 10 bases sitting between them. J is TRBJ2-7 and V is TRBV4-2; D tentatively fits TRBD1 or TRBD2 (5 bases each). The clonotype was recovered from a human donor who was either an allogeneic HSCT recipient or a stem cell or donor lymphocyte infusion donor (not recorded which). It is not recorded whose cells these are; they may come from a transplant donor. The specimen was blood, either unsorted or a sorted T cell fraction (not recorded which). The chain's CDR3 is CASSQVGVIYEQYF. Written as DNA, the CDR3 is TGTGCCAGCAGCCAAGTGGGGGTTATCTACGAGCAGTACTTC.